A selection of T cell receptor beta chains follows, all from one sample in a study of Graves' ophthalmopathy and Graves' hyperthyroidism. TCRdb redid the calling of the multiplex PCR reads with MiXCR, one entry per CDR3 protein. The sample holds roughly 600,000 distinct CDR3 sequences, roughly 39% seen once. Sequences were obtained from peripheral blood or thyroid tissue (not recorded which). These receptors all come from an adult man with Graves' hyperthyroidism. CDR3s include the opening cysteine and the closing phenylalanine or tryptophan. D genes are given only for firm matches. Expanded clones get a size class; other rows say once, few or many, or leave the size out.

>TRBD1|TRBJ1-1|TRBV20-1|NA
TGCAGTGCTAGAACTCCAGGGGGAAACACTGAAGCTTTCTTT
CSARTPGGNTEAFF
>NA|TRBJ2-2|TRBV6-1|few
TGTGCCAGCAGTGAACTACCCCAGGGGTCCCCCGGGGAGCTGTTTTTT
CASSELPQGSPGELFF
>TRBD1|TRBJ1-5|TRBV19|many
TGTGCCAGTAGTATAGTAGCAGGGACAGTTTCGCCCCAGCATTTT
CASSIVAGTVSPQHF
>TRBD2|TRBJ2-7|TRBV2|NA
TGTGCCAGCAGGACTAGCGGGAACATCTACGAGCAGTACTTC
CASRTSGNIYEQYF
>TRBD1|TRBJ2-6|TRBV7-2|NA
TGTGCCAGCAGCCCTCGGGACAGGGCTCGGTCTGGGGCCAACGTCCTGACTTTC
CASSPRDRARSGANVLTF
>NA|TRBJ2-5|TRBV19|many
TGTGCCAGTTCCCGACAGAACCAAGAGACCCAGTACTTC
CASSRQNQETQYF
>TRBD1|TRBJ1-1|TRBV6-5|NA
TGTGCCAGCAGTTGGGACAGGGGCGTCACTGAAGCTTTCTTT
CASSWDRGVTEAFF
>NA|TRBJ1-1|TRBV29-1|NA
TGCAGCGTTACTACCGTACAGGGTAGAGCTTTCTTT
CSVTTVQGRAFF
>NA|TRBJ2-3|TRBV12-3/TRBV12-4|NA
TGTGCCAGCAGGGGCTCTTCTAGCACAGATACGCAGTATTTT
CASRGSSSTDTQYF
>NA|TRBJ1-2|TRBV25-1|many
TGTGCCAGCAGTGACCAGGCGGGGGGCTACACCTTC
CASSDQAGGYTF
>TRBD1|TRBJ1-1|TRBV10-3|many
TGTGCCATCAGTGAAGGACAGGGGCACACTGAAGCTTTCTTT
CAISEGQGHTEAFF
>NA|TRBJ1-1|TRBV7-9|NA
TGTGCCAGCAGCAGGGCCACTGAAGCTTTCTTT
CASSRATEAFF
>NA|TRBJ2-7|TRBV6-6|many
TGTGCCAGCAGTCATGACCGTGACAGAGCCTACGAGCAGTACTTC
CASSHDRDRAYEQYF
>TRBD1|TRBJ1-5|TRBV20-1|NA
TGCAGTGCTAGAGATCTCTGGGGACAGGGACACTACGAGCATTTT
CSARDLWGQGHYEHF
>NA|TRBJ2-5|TRBV7-6|many
TGTGCCAGCAGCCCGGACTCCGTCCGGGAGACCCAGTACTTC
CASSPDSVRETQYF
>NA|TRBJ2-2|TRBV9|few
TGTGCCAGCAGCCCCCACGACGGGGGTCTGTACACCGGGGAGCTGTTTTTT
CASSPHDGGLYTGELFF
>TRBD1|TRBJ1-1|TRBV29-1|NA
TGCAGCTGTTGGACAGGGGACGTCACTGAAGCTTTCTTT
CSCWTGDVTEAFF
>NA|TRBJ1-2|TRBV29-1|NA
TGCAGTTTTCAGTCGCGAGGCTATGGCTACACCTTC
CSFQSRGYGYTF
>NA|TRBJ1-6|TRBV27|many
TGTGCCAGCAGTTGGGGGGCAGGTATGGATTCACCCCTCCACTTT
CASSWGAGMDSPLHF
>NA|TRBJ1-4|TRBV15|NA
TGTGCCACCAGCAGAGGGTGGGGGAATGAAAAACTGTTTTTT
CATSRGWGNEKLFF
>NA|TRBJ1-5|TRBV7-9|medium-sized
TGTGCCAGCAGCTTGGGGGGGGCACAGCCCCAGCATTTT
CASSLGGAQPQHF
>NA|TRBJ2-7|TRBV9|NA
TGTGCCAGCAGCGTAGAGGACACGGACTCCTACGAGCAGTACTTC
CASSVEDTDSYEQYF
>NA|TRBJ2-7|TRBV6-9|NA
TGTGCCAGCAGTGAAGTTGCGGGATTGGGCGAGCAGTACTTC
CASSEVAGLGEQYF
>TRBD1|TRBJ1-4|TRBV9|NA
TGTGCCAGCAGCCCCGGGGCAGGGGGCGGTGAAAAACTGTTTTTT
CASSPGAGGGEKLFF
>NA|TRBJ1-4|TRBV19|many
TGTGCCAGTAGTAAGAGTGGGGACGGAATTCGAGAAAAACTGTTTTTT
CASSKSGDGIREKLFF
>TRBD1|TRBJ1-2|TRBV2|NA
TGTGCCAGCAGCTTGCGGGACAGGGGCGGCTACACCTTC
CASSLRDRGGYTF
>TRBD1|TRBJ1-2|TRBV9|NA
TGTGCCAGCAGCGTAGCAGGGGGCGCGGGCTACACCTTC
CASSVAGGAGYTF
>NA|TRBJ1-1|TRBV19|few
TGTGCCAGTAGTATAAAGGACACAAACACTGAAGCTTTCTTT
CASSIKDTNTEAFF
>NA|TRBJ2-7|TRBV20-1|NA
TGCAGTGCTGACAGGAACAACTACGAGCAGTACTTC
CSADRNNYEQYF
>NA|TRBJ1-1|TRBV6-1|many
TGTGCCAGCAGTCGTTCCGCACAGGTCGGGAACACTGAAGCTTTCTTT
CASSRSAQVGNTEAFF
>NA|TRBJ2-3|TRBV7-3|NA
TGTGCCAGCAGCCCCTCACCTGAAGATACGCAGTATTTT
CASSPSPEDTQYF
>NA|TRBJ1-1|TRBV9|many
TGTGCCAGCAGCGCAGTGGGTTTTAACACTGAAGCTTTCTTT
CASSAVGFNTEAFF
>TRBD2|TRBJ2-2|TRBV7-8|few
TGTGCCAGCAGCTCCTTTGGGGGGGGAAACACCGGGGAGCTGTTTTTT
CASSSFGGGNTGELFF
>NA|TRBJ2-6|TRBV7-6|many
TGTGCCAGCAGCCTGGGGCTCTCTGGGGCCAACGTCCTGACTTTC
CASSLGLSGANVLTF
>NA|TRBJ1-1|TRBV6-6|many
TGTGCCAGCAGGAGGCGGAGTTTGAACACTGAAGCTTTCTTT
CASRRRSLNTEAFF
>NA|TRBJ2-2|TRBV20-1|NA
TGCAGTGCTAGAGCCACAGGGGAGCTGTTTTTT
CSARATGELFF
>NA|TRBJ2-1|TRBV7-9|NA
TGTGCCAGCAGCTTGTACCACAATGAGCAGTTCTTC
CASSLYHNEQFF
>TRBD1|TRBJ1-1|TRBV28|many
TGTGCCAGCAGGGCGGGACAGAGGACTGAAGCTTTCTTT
CASRAGQRTEAFF
>NA|TRBJ1-4|TRBV7-2|NA
TGCGCCAGCAGTTCCCGGGACGCTTCTGGTGAAAAACTGTTTTTT
CASSSRDASGEKLFF
>TRBD1|TRBJ1-1|TRBV6-5|many
TGTGCCAGCAGGTACAGGGGGCCTTACACTGAAGCTTTCTTT
CASRYRGPYTEAFF
>TRBD1|TRBJ1-5|TRBV12-3/TRBV12-4|many
TGTGCCAGCAGTCTGACAGGGATCAATCAGCCCCAGCATTTT
CASSLTGINQPQHF
>NA|TRBJ2-1|TRBV20-1|NA
TGCAGTGCTAGCGGTTTCAGGGTGGACTACAATGAGCAGTTCTTC
CSASGFRVDYNEQFF
>TRBD1|TRBJ1-3|TRBV7-9|many
TGTGCCAGCAGCTTAGTGGGACAGGGAATATTTCGAAACACCATATATTTT
CASSLVGQGIFRNTIYF
>TRBD1|TRBJ1-3|TRBV7-2|many
TGTGCCAGCAGCTGGACAGGGGAGGGAAACACCATATATTTT
CASSWTGEGNTIYF
>NA|TRBJ1-1|TRBV6-2/TRBV6-3|NA
TGTGCCAGCAGGCGAACCAGGGTACCGAACACTGAGGCTCTCTTT
CASRRTRVPNTEALF
>NA|TRBJ1-1|TRBV5-1|few
TGCGCCAGCAGCTCCTACACACAGGGTTTGAACACTGAAGCTTTCTTT
CASSSYTQGLNTEAFF
>TRBD2|TRBJ2-2|TRBV15|NA
TGTGCCACCAGCAGAGATCTCCCAGGGAGGGCGGATACGAACACCGGGGAGCTGTTTTTT
CATSRDLPGRADTNTGELFF
>TRBD2|TRBJ2-7|TRBV15|NA
TGTGCCACCGGCAGAGGGGCTAGCGGGAGGAATGTCTACGAGCAGTACTTC
CATGRGASGRNVYEQYF
>NA|TRBJ2-5|TRBV7-9|many
TGTGCCAGCAGCGCTCCGTTGGGGACCCAGTACTTC
CASSAPLGTQYF
>NA|TRBJ1-2|TRBV6-5|many
TGTGCCAGCCGAAATAGTATAGGGGGCTACACCTTC
CASRNSIGGYTF
>TRBD1|TRBJ1-1|TRBV29-1|NA
TGCAGCAGTTACCGAGGACAGGGTGGTACTGAAGCTTTCTTT
CSSYRGQGGTEAFF
>NA|TRBJ2-7|TRBV25-1|NA
TGTGCCAGCACCCCCCAGGGGATGGACACTGGGGAGCAGTACTTC
CASTPQGMDTGEQYF
>NA|TRBJ2-5|TRBV15|many
TGTGCCACCAGCAGAGAATTTTATCAGGGGGAGACCCAGTACTTC
CATSREFYQGETQYF
>TRBD2|TRBJ2-2|TRBV10-3|few
TGTGCCATCAGACCCACGGGGGGCACCGGGGAGCTGTTTTTT
CAIRPTGGTGELFF
>NA|TRBJ1-1|TRBV29-1|many
TGCAGCGTTGCAAGGGAAAACACTGAAGCTTTCTTT
CSVARENTEAFF
>TRBD2|TRBJ2-7|TRBV7-9|NA
TGTGCCAGCAGCTCAGCGCCTAGCGGGATTTCCTACGAGCAGTACTTC
CASSSAPSGISYEQYF
>NA|TRBJ1-4|TRBV29-1|many
TGCAGCGTTGACAGGGGAACTAATGAAAAACTGTTTTTT
CSVDRGTNEKLFF
>TRBD1|TRBJ1-1|TRBV10-3|many
TGTGCCATCAGGGAAGACAGGGAGAACACTGAAGCTTTCTTT
CAIREDRENTEAFF
>TRBD2|TRBJ2-5|TRBV20-1|many
TGCAGTGCTAGCCTAGCGGGAGCGGGGGAGACCCAGTACTTC
CSASLAGAGETQYF
>TRBD1|TRBJ1-2|TRBV3-1|NA
TGTGCCAGCAGCCAAGAAGGGGGCGAGTATGGCTACACCTTC
CASSQEGGEYGYTF